The sequence of this TCR beta chain was determined in a study of control samples from healthy donors and cancer patients. TCRdb's copy holds only in-frame clones and misses some; the assay was immunoSEQ multiplex PCR. Of about 96,000 clones listed, 93% are singletons. Trimming left V 0 bases short and J 2 bases short, with 13 bases between. The CDR3 loop spans 16 amino acids. CDR1 MNHEY and CDR2 SVGAGI come from the germline V gene. The sample was blood. This sequence originates from a man aged 18 to 30 in good health. The chain links TRBV6-5 to TRBJ2-5; D call uncertain. CDR3 loop: CASSYSISVGQETQYF. The CDR3 DNA reads TGTGCCAGCAGTTACTCGATCTCAGTTGGACAAGAGACCCAGTACTTC.